This passage covers 26 T cell receptor beta chains from one sample sequenced in a study of CD8+ T cells in alopecia areata. cDNA reverse transcribed from extracted RNA served as the sequencing template. Sequencing used immunoSEQ multiplex PCR; TCRdb keeps in-frame clones, though not all of them. The sample has around 120,000 clones, less than 50% seen once. Sequencing input: NKG2D-low CD8+ T cells sorted from blood. These TCRs come from a human donor with alopecia areata.

The chain recombines TRBV6-6 with TRBJ2-3; D not resolved. CDR1 and CDR2 (germline): MNHNY, SVGAGI (reference sequence). The CDR3 is made up of 12 amino acids. Trimming stripped 2 bases from V and 5 bases from J, with 5 bases between. The CDR3 is CASSYGVDTQYF. CDR3 in DNA: TGTGCCAGCAGTTACGGGGTAGATACGCAGTATTTT.

CDR3 DNA: TGTGCCAGCAGCCCCCTGACGGGGGCCGCCGAGCAGTACTTC. Encoded protein: CASSPLTGAAEQYF. V gene TRBV14 combines with J gene TRBJ2-7, with D perhaps assigned TRBD1 or TRBD2 (6 bases each). V lost 4 bases, J lost 6 bases, and 16 bases lay in between. The CDR3 has 14 amino acids. Germline loops: CDR1 SGHDN, CDR2 FVKESK.

In its sample, this clone was seen a few times. The chain carries TRBV27 and TRBJ2-3; 14 bases match TRBD2. With 5 bases clipped from V and 1 base from J, the junction kept 14 bases outside the gene matches. The CDR3 extends over 20 amino acids. Germline values: CDR1 MNHEY, CDR2 SMNVEV (reference sequence). This CDR3 reads CASSGGTSGRNQLGTDTQYF. The CDR3 DNA reads as TGTGCCAGCAGTGGGGGGACTAGCGGGAGAAATCAATTGGGCACAGATACGCAGTATTTT.

The chain combines TRBV2 with TRBJ2-7; D uncertain. V lost 8 bases, J lost 6 bases, and 11 bases lay in between. Germline loops: CDR1 SNHLY, CDR2 FYNNEI. This CDR3 comprises 11 residues. Here the CDR3 DNA reads TGTGCCAGCTCCTACCCCCTCGAGCAGTACTTC. Translation gives CASSYPLEQYF.

This clone was picked up a small number of times. The V call is TRBV29-1, the J call TRBJ2-3; D is possibly TRBD1 or TRBD2 (5 bases each). CDR1 and CDR2 (germline): SQVTM, ANQGSEA. The CDR3 has 11 amino acids. V lost 7 bases to trimming and J lost 6 bases, with 11 bases between them. CDR3 DNA: TGCAGCGAGGATGAGGGGGATACGCAGTATTTT. This codes for CSEDEGDTQYF.

The V call is TRBV5-6, the J call TRBJ2-7, with D perhaps matching TRBD2 (6 bases). The length of the CDR3 is 13 residues. Germline V CDR1 and CDR2: SGHDT, YYEEEE. V gave up 3 bases and J gave up 2 bases, with 9 bases separating them. The CDR3 sequence is CASSSGAPYEQYF. The DNA for the CDR3 is TGTGCCAGCAGCTCGGGAGCTCCCTACGAGCAGTACTTC.

The chain joins TRBV29-1 to TRBJ1-1, with D perhaps TRBD1 (6 bases). Trimming took off 7 bases at V and 0 bases at J, with 12 bases between the two ends. The V gene's germline CDR1 is SQVTM and CDR2 ANQGSEA. The length of the CDR3 is 13 residues. The CDR3 DNA is TGCAGCGGATGGACAGATTTGAACACTGAAGCTTTCTTT. Encoded protein: CSGWTDLNTEAFF.

The chain couples TRBV29-1 to TRBJ1-5; perhaps TRBD1 as D (5 bases). CDR3 length: 14 amino acids. The V end was cut by 6 bases, the J end by 0 bases, with 12 bases between. Germline lookup yields CDR1 SQVTM and CDR2 ANQGSEA. The CDR3 nucleotides read TGCAGCGTGGGGGACGGCTATAGCAATCAGCCCCAGCATTTT. Translating it yields CSVGDGYSNQPQHF. The whole variable domain, filled in from reference TRBV29-1 and TRBJ1-5, reads SAVISQKPSRDICQRGTSLTIQCQVDSQVTMMFWYRQQPGQSLTLIATANQGSEATYESGFVIDKFPISRPNLTFSTLTVSNMSPEDSSIYLCSVGDGYSNQPQHFGDGTRLSIL.

The chain carries TRBV4-1 and TRBJ2-7; D is uncertain. Germline-derived CDR1 and CDR2 are MGHRA and YSYEKL. The V gene lost 0 bases and the J gene lost 6 bases, with 15 bases spanning the gap. The CDR3 contains 15 residues. In DNA form, the CDR3 reads TGCGCCAGCAGCCAAGATCCACGCCTATCGGCCGAGCAGTACTTC. Translation: CASSQDPRLSAEQYF.

The V gene is TRBV28, the J gene TRBJ2-5, with D perhaps matching TRBD1 (6 bases). The length of the CDR3 is 14 residues. CDR1 MDHEN and CDR2 SYDVKM come from the germline V gene. V was clipped by 5 bases and J by 2 bases, with 12 bases between them. The CDR3 DNA reads as TGTGCCAGCAGTCACAGGACAGAACAAGAGACCCAGTACTTC. It yields the protein CASSHRTEQETQYF.

The chain combines TRBV29-1 with TRBJ2-7, with 11 bases aligning to TRBD2. With V trimmed by 7 bases and J by 4 bases, 9 bases remained unmatched. CDR1 and CDR2 from the germline V gene are SQVTM and ANQGSEA. The CDR3 sequence is 14 residues long. The CDR3 sequence: CSAVAGGPGYEQYF. In DNA, the CDR3 is TGCAGCGCCGTAGCGGGAGGGCCGGGTTACGAGCAGTACTTC.

This rearrangement joins TRBV30 to TRBJ2-4, with D possibly TRBD1 on 6 matching bases. The V gene's germline CDR1 is GTSNPN and CDR2 SVGIG (reference sequence). The CDR3 has 13 amino acids. The V end lost 5 bases, the J end lost 4 bases, and 12 bases lay between the germline ends. CDR3 region: CAWARQGKNIQYF. The CDR3 nucleotides are TGTGCCTGGGCGCGTCAGGGGAAAAACATTCAGTACTTC.

The chain links TRBV14 to TRBJ2-5; D is perhaps TRBD1 or TRBD2 (5 bases each). This CDR3 comprises 15 residues. V dropped 3 bases and J dropped 4 bases, with 15 bases sitting between them. Germline values: CDR1 SGHDN, CDR2 FVKESK. CDR3 nucleotide sequence: TGTGCCAGCAGCCAGCCTACAGGAGAGGGAGAGACCCAGTACTTC. It codes for CASSQPTGEGETQYF.

The chain has TRBV19 and TRBJ1-1; possibly TRBD1 for D (6 bases). In germline, CDR1 is LNHDA, CDR2 SQIVND (reference sequence). V lost 8 bases and J 4 bases, leaving 14 bases between the germline ends. There are 13 residues in the CDR3. CDR3 nucleotide sequence: TGTGCCAGTCGGCACAGGGTGATCACTGAAGCTTTCTTT. This gives the protein CASRHRVITEAFF.

The V and J genes are TRBV27 and TRBJ2-7; TRBD2 agrees at 9 bases. With V trimmed by 4 bases and J by 2 bases, 9 bases remained unmatched. CDR3 length: 16 residues. The V gene's germline CDR1 is MNHEY and CDR2 SMNVEV (reference sequence). The CDR3 spells CASSSPILAGTYEQYF. The CDR3 bases are TGTGCCAGCAGTTCGCCGATCCTAGCGGGGACCTACGAGCAGTACTTC.

This rearrangement joins TRBV11-2 to TRBJ2-7, with D possibly TRBD1 on 6 matching bases. The CDR3 totals 11 residues. The V gene's germline CDR1 is SGHAT and CDR2 FQNNGV. V lost 5 bases to trimming and J lost 7 bases, with 9 bases between them. CDR3 DNA: TGTGCCAGCAGCCAAGGACAGGAGCAGTACTTC. Translating gives CASSQGQEQYF. The full variable domain, rest sourced from reference TRBV11-2 and TRBJ2-7, is EAGVAQSPRYKIIEKRQSVAFWCNPISGHATLYWYQQILGQGPKLLIQFQNNGVVDDSQLPKDRFSAERLKGVDSTLKIQPAKLEDSAVYLCASSQGQEQYFGPGTRLTVT.

The chain has TRBV29-1 and TRBJ2-1; TRBD1 agrees at 9 bases. The J segment lost 12 bases and the V segment lost 3 bases, leaving 9 bases of the junction unmatched. From germline, CDR1 is SQVTM and CDR2 ANQGSEA. This CDR3 has 13 residues. DNA of the CDR3: TGCAGCGTTGAGGGACAGGGTGGAACAGTGCAGTTCTTC. The encoded protein is CSVEGQGGTVQFF.

J is TRBJ2-2 and V is TRBV29-1; possible D gene TRBD2, 6 bases. The V gene lost 5 bases and the J gene lost 6 bases, with 10 bases spanning the gap. Germline-derived CDR1 and CDR2 are SQVTM and ANQGSEA. The CDR3 spans 12 residues. CDR3 bases: TGCAGCGTTCCCGGGGGACCCGGGGAGCTGTTTTTT. Amino acids: CSVPGGPGELFF.

Notes on this clone: Other DNA sequences in this specimen translate into the identical CDR3. The V and J genes are TRBV30 and TRBJ2-2; the D is unclear. CDR3 size: 13 residues. Germline lookup yields CDR1 GTSNPN and CDR2 SVGIG (reference sequence). V lost 5 bases to trimming and J lost 0 bases, with 7 bases between them. The CDR3 bases are TGTGCCTGGGGCACTACGAACACCGGGGAGCTGTTTTTT. Its protein product is CAWGTTNTGELFF.

CDR3 bases: TGCAGCGTATTTACAGGGTATGGGGAGACCCAGTACTTC. Its translation is CSVFTGYGETQYF. The J gene is TRBJ2-5, the V gene TRBV29-1, with TRBD1 as a possible D gene (6 bases). This CDR3 comprises 13 residues. CDR1 and CDR2 from the germline V gene are SQVTM and ANQGSEA. With 6 bases removed from V and 5 bases from J, the gap between germline ends came to 16 bases. Full variable domain (remainder filled in from reference TRBV29-1 and TRBJ2-5): SAVISQKPSRDICQRGTSLTIQCQVDSQVTMMFWYRQQPGQSLTLIATANQGSEATYESGFVIDKFPISRPNLTFSTLTVSNMSPEDSSIYLCSVFTGYGETQYFGPGTRLLVL.

This clone has just a few counts. The J gene is TRBJ2-7, the V gene TRBV29-1; maybe TRBD2 (6 bases). Germline V gives CDR1 SQVTM, CDR2 ANQGSEA. The CDR3 sequence is 15 residues long. The V gene lost 1 base and the J gene lost 2 bases, with 15 bases spanning the gap. Here the CDR3 reads CSVEAVAGFAYEQYF. For the CDR3, the DNA is TGCAGCGTTGAAGCAGTGGCGGGATTTGCCTACGAGCAGTACTTC.

This clone showed up many times. The rearrangement uses TRBV28 and TRBJ2-5, with D perhaps assigned TRBD1 or TRBD2 (7 bases each). Trimming left V 4 bases short and J 0 bases short, with 15 bases between. CDR3 size: 16 residues. Germline loops: CDR1 MDHEN, CDR2 SYDVKM. This chain's CDR3 is CASSSRGRENQETQYF. The CDR3 DNA reads as TGTGCCAGCAGTTCTAGGGGGCGGGAGAACCAAGAGACCCAGTACTTC. The full variable domain, rest sourced from reference TRBV28 and TRBJ2-5, is DVKVTQSSRYLVKRTGEKVFLECVQDMDHENMFWYRQDPGLGLRLIYFSYDVKMKEKGDIPEGYSVSREKKERFSLILESASTNQTSMYLCASSSRGRENQETQYFGPGTRLLVL.

The CDR3 DNA reads as TGCGCCAGCAGCTGGGACGGCAGCTCCTACGAGCAGTACTTC. Encoded protein: CASSWDGSSYEQYF. V is TRBV5-1 and J is TRBJ2-7; the D call may be TRBD1 or TRBD2 (5 bases each). The length of the CDR3 is 14 residues. Between the trimmed V and J ends, which lost 3 bases and 0 bases, there was a span of 10 bases. The germline CDR1 and CDR2 sequences are SGHRS and YFSETQ. The whole variable domain, remainder taken from reference TRBV5-1 and TRBJ2-7, is KAGVTQTPRYLIKTRGQQVTLSCSPISGHRSVSWYQQTPGQGLQFLFEYFSETQRNKGNFPGRFSGRQFSNSRSEMNVSTLELGDSALYLCASSWDGSSYEQYFGPGTRLTVT.

The chain joins TRBV27 to TRBJ1-1; no clear D. V shed 8 bases and J shed 7 bases, with 11 bases lying between them. The CDR3 consists of 11 residues. Germline CDR1 reads MNHEY; CDR2 reads SMNVEV (reference sequence). The CDR3 sequence is CASGSIGEAFF. CDR3 in DNA: TGTGCCAGCGGTTCTATTGGTGAAGCTTTCTTT.

A note on this clone: Other DNA sequences in the same sample also yield this CDR3. V is TRBV29-1 and J is TRBJ2-7; D uncertain. Trimming removed 6 bases from V and 1 base from J, with 10 bases in between. Germline CDR1 is SQVTM and CDR2 is ANQGSEA. The CDR3 has 12 residues. In nucleotides, the CDR3 is TGCAGCGTCCGAACCGGTTCCTACGAGCAGTACTTC. This codes for CSVRTGSYEQYF.

The rearrangement joins TRBV30 to TRBJ2-1; 7 positions agree with TRBD1. Germline V gene data show CDR1 as GTSNPN and CDR2 as SVGIG (reference sequence). CDR3 length: 14 amino acids. J lost 8 bases, V lost 3 bases, and 10 bases had no gene match. CDR3 DNA: TGTGCCTGGAGCCTAGGGGGCCCGGAACATGAGCAGTTCTTC. Translating gives CAWSLGGPEHEQFF.